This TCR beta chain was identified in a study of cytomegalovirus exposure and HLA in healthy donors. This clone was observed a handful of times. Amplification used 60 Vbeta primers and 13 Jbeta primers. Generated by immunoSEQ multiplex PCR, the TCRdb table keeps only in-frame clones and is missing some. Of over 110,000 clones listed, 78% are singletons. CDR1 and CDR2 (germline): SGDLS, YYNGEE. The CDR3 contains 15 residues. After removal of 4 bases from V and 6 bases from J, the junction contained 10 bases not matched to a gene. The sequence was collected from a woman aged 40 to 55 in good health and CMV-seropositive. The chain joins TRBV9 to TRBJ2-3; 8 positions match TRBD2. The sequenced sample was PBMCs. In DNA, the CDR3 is TGTGCCAGCAGCCCCCAAGCGGGCGGGGGGGATACGCAGTATTTT. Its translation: CASSPQAGGGDTQYF.